The TCR beta chain described here comes from a study of vaccination and CD4 T cells after COVID-19. In the study overall: Overlapping spike peptides from SARS-CoV-2, HCoV-NL63, HCoV-OC43 and HCoV-229E served to stimulate the cells. Study-wide results and caveats: It was observed that, in convalescent patients, a median about 86% of reactive clones arose only post-vaccination.

This clonotype was seen more than once but under ten times. Its target is not known. This CDR3 comprises 14 residues. In germline, CDR1 is MNHNS, CDR2 SASEGT. V lost 6 bases, J lost 6 bases, and 15 bases lay in between. Treatment: approximately 11-day PBMC culture with coronavirus spike peptide pools or control peptides (ViraFEST assay). ViraFEST relied on peptide pools to expand antigen-specific T cells; the TCRs were sequenced afterward. Researchers used the Oncomine TCR Beta short-read assay to sequence DNA from cultured CD4+ T cells. A single record per CDR3 protein comes from TCRdb applying MiXCR to the PCR reads. The sample carries under 8,000 distinct CDR3 sequences, roughly 58% recorded once.

V and J are TRBV6-1 and TRBJ1-3; tentatively, D is TRBD1 (5 bases). The sequence came from a human donor who had recovered from COVID-19. The specimen sequenced was CD4+ T cells from blood, cultured in vitro. The CDR3, as DNA: TGTGCCAGCAGACCCAGGGAACTAGCAAACACCATATATTTT. It translates to CASRPRELANTIYF.